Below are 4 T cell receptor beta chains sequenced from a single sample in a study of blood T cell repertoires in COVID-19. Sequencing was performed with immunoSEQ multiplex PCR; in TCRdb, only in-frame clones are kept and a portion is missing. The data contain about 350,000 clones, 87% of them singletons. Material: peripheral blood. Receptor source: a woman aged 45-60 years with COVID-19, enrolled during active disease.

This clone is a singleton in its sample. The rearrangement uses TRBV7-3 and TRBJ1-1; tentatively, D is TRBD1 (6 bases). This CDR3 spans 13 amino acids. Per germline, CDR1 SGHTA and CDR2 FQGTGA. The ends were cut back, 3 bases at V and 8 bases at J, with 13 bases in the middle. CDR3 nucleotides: TGTGCCAGCAGCTTTTTTAAAGGGGGAGAAGCTTTCTTT. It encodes CASSFFKGGEAFF.

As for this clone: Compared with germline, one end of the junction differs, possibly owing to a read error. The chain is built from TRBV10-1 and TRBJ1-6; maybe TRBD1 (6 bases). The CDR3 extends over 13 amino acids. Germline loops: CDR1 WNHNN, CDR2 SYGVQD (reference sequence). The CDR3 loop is CASSHHRDSPLHF. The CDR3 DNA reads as TGCGCCAGCAGTCACCACAGGGATTCTCCCCTCCACTTT.

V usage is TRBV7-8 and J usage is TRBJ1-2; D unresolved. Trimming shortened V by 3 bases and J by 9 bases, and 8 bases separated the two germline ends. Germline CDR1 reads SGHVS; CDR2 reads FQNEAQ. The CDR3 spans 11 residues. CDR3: CASSFLGRYTF. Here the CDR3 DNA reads TGTGCCAGCAGCTTCCTCGGTCGCTACACCTTC.

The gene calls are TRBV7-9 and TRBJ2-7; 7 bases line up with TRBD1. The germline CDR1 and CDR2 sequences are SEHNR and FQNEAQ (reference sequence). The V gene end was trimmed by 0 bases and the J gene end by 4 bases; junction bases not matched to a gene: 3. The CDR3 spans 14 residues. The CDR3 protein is CASSLAGGGYEQYF. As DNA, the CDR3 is TGTGCCAGCAGCTTAGCAGGGGGCGGGTACGAGCAGTACTTC.